Below, one TCR beta chain is given with its context. Its antigen is still unknown. This specimen comes from a study of beta chain features in type 1 diabetes. This CDR3 spans 15 amino acids. Trimming took 5 bases from V and 9 from J, leaving 20 bases between them. In germline, CDR1 is MGHDK, CDR2 SYGVNS. Overall study results and limits: Across all four CD4+ subsets, people with type 1 diabetes showed modestly shorter TCRB CDR3s. The influence of HLA type on TCRB rearrangement stayed undetermined.

Averaging approximately 120 mL, one heparinised blood draw came from each individual donor. Reverse transcribing all isolated RNA meant expressed TCRB transcripts were sequenced. TCRdb's table, derived via immunoSEQ multiplex PCR, lists solely in-frame clones and lacks some. The data contain hundreds of thousands of clones, around an eighth of them seen just once; the ten biggest clones take up less than 0.025%. The chain combines TRBV25-1 with TRBJ2-1; weak D call: TRBD1 (6 bases). This clonotype was sampled from a man aged 18 to 30 with type 1 diabetes. Sequenced input: naive CD4+ T cells from blood. The CDR3 sequence: CASSSPPLTGSEQFF. Here the CDR3 DNA reads TGTGCCAGCAGTTCACCCCCTCTGACAGGAAGTGAGCAGTTCTTC.